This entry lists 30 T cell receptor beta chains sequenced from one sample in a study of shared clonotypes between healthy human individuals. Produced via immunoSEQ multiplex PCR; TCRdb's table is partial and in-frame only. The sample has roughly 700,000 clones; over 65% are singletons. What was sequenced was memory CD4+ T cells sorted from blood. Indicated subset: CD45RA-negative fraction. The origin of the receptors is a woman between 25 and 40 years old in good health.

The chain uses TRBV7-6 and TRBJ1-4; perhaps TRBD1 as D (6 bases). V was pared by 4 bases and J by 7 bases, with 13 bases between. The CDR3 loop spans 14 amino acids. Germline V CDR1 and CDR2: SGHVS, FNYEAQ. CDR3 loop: CASSYRGVGEKLFF. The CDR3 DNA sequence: TGTGCCAGCAGCTATAGGGGGGTTGGTGAAAAACTGTTTTTT.

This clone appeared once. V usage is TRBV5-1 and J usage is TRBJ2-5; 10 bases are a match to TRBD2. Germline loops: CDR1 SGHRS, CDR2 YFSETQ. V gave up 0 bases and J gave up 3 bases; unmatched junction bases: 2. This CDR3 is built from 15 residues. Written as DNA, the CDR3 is TGCGCCAGCAGCTTGGTAGCGGGAGGAAAAGAGACCCAGTACTTC. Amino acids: CASSLVAGGKETQYF.

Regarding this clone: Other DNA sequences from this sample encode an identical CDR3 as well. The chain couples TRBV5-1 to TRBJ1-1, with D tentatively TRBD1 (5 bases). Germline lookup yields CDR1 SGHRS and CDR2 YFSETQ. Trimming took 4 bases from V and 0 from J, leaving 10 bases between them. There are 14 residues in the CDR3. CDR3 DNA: TGCGCCAGCAGCCGGGGGGATATGAACACTGAAGCTTTCTTT. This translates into CASSRGDMNTEAFF.

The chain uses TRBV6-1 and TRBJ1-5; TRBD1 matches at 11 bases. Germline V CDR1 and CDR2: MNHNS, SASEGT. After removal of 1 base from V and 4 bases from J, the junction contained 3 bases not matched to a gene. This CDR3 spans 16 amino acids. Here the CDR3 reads CASSEVGQGGNQPQHF. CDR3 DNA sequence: TGTGCCAGCAGTGAAGTGGGACAGGGGGGGAATCAGCCCCAGCATTTT.

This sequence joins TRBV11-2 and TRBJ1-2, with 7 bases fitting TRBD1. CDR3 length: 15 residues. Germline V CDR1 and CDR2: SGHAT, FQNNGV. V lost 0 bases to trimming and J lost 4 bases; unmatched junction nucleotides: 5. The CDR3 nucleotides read TGTGCCAGCAGCTTAGATCTGCCAGGGGGCTATGGCTACACCTTC. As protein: CASSLDLPGGYGYTF. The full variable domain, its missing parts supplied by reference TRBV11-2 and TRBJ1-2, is EAGVAQSPRYKIIEKRQSVAFWCNPISGHATLYWYQQILGQGPKLLIQFQNNGVVDDSQLPKDRFSAERLKGVDSTLKIQPAKLEDSAVYLCASSLDLPGGYGYTFGSGTRLTVV.

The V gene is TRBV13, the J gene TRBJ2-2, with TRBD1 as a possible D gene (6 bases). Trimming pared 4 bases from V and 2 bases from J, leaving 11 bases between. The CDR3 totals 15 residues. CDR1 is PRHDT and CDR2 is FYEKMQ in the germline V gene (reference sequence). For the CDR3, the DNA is TGTGCCAGCAGCTCCGGGACAATAAACACCGGGGAGCTGTTTTTT. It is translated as CASSSGTINTGELFF.

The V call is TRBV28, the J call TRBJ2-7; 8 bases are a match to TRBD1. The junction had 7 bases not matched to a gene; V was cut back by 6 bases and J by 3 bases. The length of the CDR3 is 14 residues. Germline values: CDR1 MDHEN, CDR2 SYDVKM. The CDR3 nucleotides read TGTGCCAGCAGCTCAGGGGGCGATATCTACGAGCAGTACTTC. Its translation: CASSSGGDIYEQYF.

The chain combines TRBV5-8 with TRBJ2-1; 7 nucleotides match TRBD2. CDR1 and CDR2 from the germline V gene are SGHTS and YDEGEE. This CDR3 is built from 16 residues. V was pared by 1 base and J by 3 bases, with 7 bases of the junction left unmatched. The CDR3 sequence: CASSLFVGGSYNEQFF. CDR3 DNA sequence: TGTGCCAGCAGCTTGTTTGTGGGAGGGAGCTACAATGAGCAGTTCTTC.

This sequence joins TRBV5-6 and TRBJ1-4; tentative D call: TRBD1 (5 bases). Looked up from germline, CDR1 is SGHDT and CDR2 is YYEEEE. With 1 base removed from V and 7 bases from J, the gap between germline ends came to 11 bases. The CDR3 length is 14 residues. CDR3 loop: CASSLLSGTEKLFF. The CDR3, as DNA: TGTGCCAGCAGCTTGCTTTCAGGGACTGAAAAACTGTTTTTT.

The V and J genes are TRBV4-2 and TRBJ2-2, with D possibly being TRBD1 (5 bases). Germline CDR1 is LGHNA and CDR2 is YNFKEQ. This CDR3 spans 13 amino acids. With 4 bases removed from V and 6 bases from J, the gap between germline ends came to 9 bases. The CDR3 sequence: CASSLEGAGELFF. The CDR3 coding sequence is TGTGCCAGCAGCCTAGAAGGGGCCGGGGAGCTGTTTTTT.

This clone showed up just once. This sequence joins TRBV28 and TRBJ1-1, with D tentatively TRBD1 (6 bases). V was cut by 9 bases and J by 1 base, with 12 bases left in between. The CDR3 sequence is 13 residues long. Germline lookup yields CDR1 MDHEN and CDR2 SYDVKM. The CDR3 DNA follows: TGTGCCAGTCCGGGACACCAGAACACTGAAGCTTTCTTT. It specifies CASPGHQNTEAFF.

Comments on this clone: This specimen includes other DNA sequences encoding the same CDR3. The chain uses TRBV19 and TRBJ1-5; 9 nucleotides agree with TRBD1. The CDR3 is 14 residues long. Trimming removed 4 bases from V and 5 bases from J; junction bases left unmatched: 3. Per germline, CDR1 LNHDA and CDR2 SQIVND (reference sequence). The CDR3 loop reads CASSTGQGYQPQHF. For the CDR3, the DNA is TGTGCCAGTAGTACAGGACAGGGGTATCAGCCCCAGCATTTT.

The CDR3 protein is CASSLMRGGGNQPQHF. The CDR3 DNA sequence: TGCGCCAGCAGCCTAATGAGGGGGGGCGGCAATCAGCCCCAGCATTTT. This chain connects TRBV5-1 to TRBJ1-5; a possible D gene is TRBD1 (6 bases). The CDR3 loop spans 16 amino acids. V was shortened by 4 bases and J by 2 bases, with 16 bases between the two germline ends. Per the germline V gene, CDR1 is SGHRS and CDR2 is YFSETQ.

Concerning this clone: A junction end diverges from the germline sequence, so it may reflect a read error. The CDR3 DNA reads TGTGCCAGCAGCCTGGACAGGGAGGGGAACTTC. As protein: CASSLDREGNF. This chain connects TRBV7-9 to TRBJ2-7; TRBD1 might be the D (8 bases). The V gene's germline CDR1 is SEHNR and CDR2 FQNEAQ (reference sequence). This CDR3 has 11 amino acids.

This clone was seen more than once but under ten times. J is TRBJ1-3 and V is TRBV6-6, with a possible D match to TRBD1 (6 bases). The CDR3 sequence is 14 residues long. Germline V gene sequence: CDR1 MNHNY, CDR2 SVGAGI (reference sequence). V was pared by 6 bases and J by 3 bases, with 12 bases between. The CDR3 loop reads CASSTQGFGNTIYF. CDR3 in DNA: TGTGCCAGCAGCACACAGGGTTTTGGAAACACCATATATTTT.

This CDR3 reads CASSQERGAGETQYF. The CDR3 DNA follows: TGCGCCAGCAGCCAAGAACGCGGGGCCGGCGAGACCCAGTACTTC. This chain connects TRBV4-1 to TRBJ2-5; a weak D match, TRBD2 (6 bases). The germline V and J ends were trimmed by 0 bases and 5 bases, with 13 bases remaining between them. This CDR3 region has 15 residues. CDR1 is MGHRA and CDR2 is YSYEKL in the germline V gene.

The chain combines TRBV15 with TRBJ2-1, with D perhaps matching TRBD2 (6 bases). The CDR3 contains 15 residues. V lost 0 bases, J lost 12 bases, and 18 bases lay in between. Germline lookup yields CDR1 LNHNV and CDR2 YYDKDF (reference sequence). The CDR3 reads CATSRDRGTESGQFF. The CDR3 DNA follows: TGTGCCACCAGCAGAGATCGGGGGACTGAATCTGGGCAGTTCTTC.

The CDR3 coding sequence is TGTGCCAGCGCCAAGGGGGGACGAAACACCATATATTTT. It codes for CASAKGGRNTIYF. The rearrangement links TRBV28 to TRBJ1-3, with D perhaps matching TRBD1 (6 bases). Per the germline V gene, CDR1 is MDHEN and CDR2 is SYDVKM. The CDR3 totals 13 residues. V was cut by 8 bases and J by 5 bases, with 13 bases left in between.

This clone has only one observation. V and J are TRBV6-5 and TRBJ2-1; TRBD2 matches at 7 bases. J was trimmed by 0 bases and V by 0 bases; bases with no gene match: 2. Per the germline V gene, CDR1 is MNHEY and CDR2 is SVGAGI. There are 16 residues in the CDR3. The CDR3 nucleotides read TGTGCCAGCAGTTACTCGAGGACTAGCTCCTACAATGAGCAGTTCTTC. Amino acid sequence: CASSYSRTSSYNEQFF.

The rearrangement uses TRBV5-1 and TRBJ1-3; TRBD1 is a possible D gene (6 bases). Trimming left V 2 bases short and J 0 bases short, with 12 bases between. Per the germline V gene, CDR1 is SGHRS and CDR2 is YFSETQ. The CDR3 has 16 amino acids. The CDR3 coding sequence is TGCGCCAGCAGCTTCCAGGGGATTCACTCTGGAAACACCATATATTTT. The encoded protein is CASSFQGIHSGNTIYF.

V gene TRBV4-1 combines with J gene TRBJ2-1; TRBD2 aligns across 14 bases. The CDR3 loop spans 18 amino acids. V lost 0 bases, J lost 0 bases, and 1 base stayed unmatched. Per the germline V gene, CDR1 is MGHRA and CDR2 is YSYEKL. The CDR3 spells CASSQEGLAGASYNEQFF. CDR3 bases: TGCGCCAGCAGCCAAGAGGGACTAGCGGGAGCCTCCTACAATGAGCAGTTCTTC.

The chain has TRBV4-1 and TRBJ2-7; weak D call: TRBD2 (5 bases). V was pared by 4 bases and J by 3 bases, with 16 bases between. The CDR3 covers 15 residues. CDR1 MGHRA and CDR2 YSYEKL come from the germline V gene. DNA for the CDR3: TGCGCCAGCAGCCGAGGGCCCGGTTCCCTCTACGAGCAGTACTTC. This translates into CASSRGPGSLYEQYF.

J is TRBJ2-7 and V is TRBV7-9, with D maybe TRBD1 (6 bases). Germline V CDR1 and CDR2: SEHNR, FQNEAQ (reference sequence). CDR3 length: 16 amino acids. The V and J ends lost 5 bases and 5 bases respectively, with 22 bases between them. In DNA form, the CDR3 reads TGTGCCAGCAGCCGACGTCGGGCAGGGGTCATTGACGAGCAGTACTTC. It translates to CASSRRRAGVIDEQYF.

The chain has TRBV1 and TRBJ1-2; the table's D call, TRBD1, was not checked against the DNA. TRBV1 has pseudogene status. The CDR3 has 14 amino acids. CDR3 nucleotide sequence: TGCACCAGCAGCCAAGATCAGGGCCACTATGGCTACACCTTC. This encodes CTSSQDQGHYGYTF.

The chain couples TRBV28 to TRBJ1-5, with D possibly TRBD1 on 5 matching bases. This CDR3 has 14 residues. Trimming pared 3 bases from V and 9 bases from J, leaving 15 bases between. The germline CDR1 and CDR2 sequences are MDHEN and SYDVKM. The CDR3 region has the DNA TGTGCCAGCAGTTTCCGGAGGGGCCTGAGGCCCCAGCATTTT. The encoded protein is CASSFRRGLRPQHF. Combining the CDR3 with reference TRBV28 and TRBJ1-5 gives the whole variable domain DVKVTQSSRYLVKRTGEKVFLECVQDMDHENMFWYRQDPGLGLRLIYFSYDVKMKEKGDIPEGYSVSREKKERFSLILESASTNQTSMYLCASSFRRGLRPQHFGDGTRLSIL.

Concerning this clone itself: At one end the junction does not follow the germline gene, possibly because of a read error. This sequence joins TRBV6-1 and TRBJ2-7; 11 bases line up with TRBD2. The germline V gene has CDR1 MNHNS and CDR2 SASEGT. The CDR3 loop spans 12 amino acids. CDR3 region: CASSESSGGQRF. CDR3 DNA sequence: TGTGCCAGCAGTGAGTCTAGCGGGGGGCAGAGGTTC.

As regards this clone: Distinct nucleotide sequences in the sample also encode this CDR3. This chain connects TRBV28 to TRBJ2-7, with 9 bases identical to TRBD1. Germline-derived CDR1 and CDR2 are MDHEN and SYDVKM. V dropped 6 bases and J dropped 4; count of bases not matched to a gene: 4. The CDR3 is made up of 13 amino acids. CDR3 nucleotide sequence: TGTGCCAGCAGATCTGGACAGGGGTACGAGCAGTACTTC. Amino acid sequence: CASRSGQGYEQYF.

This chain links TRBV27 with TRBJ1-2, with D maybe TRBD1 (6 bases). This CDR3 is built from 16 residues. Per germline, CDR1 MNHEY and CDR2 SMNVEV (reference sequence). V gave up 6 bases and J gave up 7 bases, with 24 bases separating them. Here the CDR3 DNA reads TGTGCCAGCAGCCGGACAGAATCTATAAGGGCGGGTGGCTACACCTTC. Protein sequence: CASSRTESIRAGGYTF.

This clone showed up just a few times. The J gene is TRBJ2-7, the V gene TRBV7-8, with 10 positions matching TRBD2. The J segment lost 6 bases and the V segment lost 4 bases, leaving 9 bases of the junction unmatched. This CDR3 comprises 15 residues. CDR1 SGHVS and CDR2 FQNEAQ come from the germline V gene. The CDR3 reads CASSSSSGSMGEQYF. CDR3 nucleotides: TGTGCCAGCAGCTCCTCTAGCGGGAGTATGGGCGAGCAGTACTTC.

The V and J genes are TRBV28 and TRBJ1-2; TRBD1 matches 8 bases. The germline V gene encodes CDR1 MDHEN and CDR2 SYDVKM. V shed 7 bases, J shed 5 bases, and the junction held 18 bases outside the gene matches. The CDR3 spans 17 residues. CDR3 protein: CASTTRGQRTGRYGYTF. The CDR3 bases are TGTGCCAGCACCACTAGGGGACAAAGGACAGGGCGGTATGGCTACACCTTC.